A selection of T cell receptor beta chains follows, all from one sample in a study of blood T cell repertoires in COVID-19. The data were produced by immunoSEQ multiplex PCR, yet TCRdb's version contains in-frame clones alone and is incomplete. The sample consists of about 280,000 clones, about 85% of them appearing once. Material for sequencing was PBMCs or T cells enriched from blood (not recorded which). All receptors derive from a woman between 45 and 65 years old who had recovered from COVID-19. CDR3s include the opening cysteine and the closing phenylalanine or tryptophan. A D gene is named only where the DNA matches it firmly. Clone size is shown for a subset of rows, as once, few, many or a class of expanded clone.

>few|.|TRBV3-1/TRBV3-2|TRBJ1-3
TGTGCCAGCAGCCTCCGGTGGGCCGGAAACACCATATATTTT
CASSLRWAGNTIYF
>.|TRBD1|TRBV7-2|TRBJ2-2
TGTGCCAGCAGCCAGGGACAGCCCGGGGAGCTGTTTTTT
CASSQGQPGELFF
>.|TRBD2|TRBV28|TRBJ2-1
TGTGCCAGCCTGGCGGGGGTAGAGCAGTTCTTC
CASLAGVEQFF
>.|.|TRBV7-2|TRBJ2-2
TGTGCCAGCAGCTTAAGGGGGACCGGGGAGCTGTTTTTT
CASSLRGTGELFF
>.|.|TRBV28|TRBJ2-7
TGTGCCAGCGGGGGCATGTCCTCCTACGAGCAGTACTTC
CASGGMSSYEQYF
>.|.|TRBV5-1|TRBJ1-1
TGCGCCAGCAGCTTGACGGGGAGCTCGAACACTGAAGCTTTCTTT
CASSLTGSSNTEAFF
>once|.|TRBV9|TRBJ2-5
TGTGCCAGCAGCGTATCCGCCCAAGGGGGCCGGGGGGAGACCCAGTACTTC
CASSVSAQGGRGETQYF
>few|.|TRBV3-1/TRBV3-2|TRBJ1-5
TGTGCCAGCAGCCAAGATTATGGCAATCAGCCCCAGCATTTT
CASSQDYGNQPQHF
>.|.|TRBV19|TRBJ2-7
TGTGCCAGTAGTGCCGAGACAGTATACTACGAGCAGTACTTC
CASSAETVYYEQYF
>.|TRBD2|TRBV5-1|TRBJ2-1
TGCGCCAGCAGCCTACGACTAGCGGGGGGTACTGAGCAGTTCTTC
CASSLRLAGGTEQFF
>.|TRBD2|TRBV27|TRBJ2-3
TGTGCCAGCAGTTCCCCGTGGGTAGCGGGGGGGCTTAATACAGATACGCAGTATTTT
CASSSPWVAGGLNTDTQYF
>.|.|TRBV19|TRBJ2-5
TGTGCCAGTAGTATGGGATTTGGACAGCGAGGGGAGACCCAGTACTTC
CASSMGFGQRGETQYF
>.|.|TRBV30|TRBJ2-7
TGTGCCTGGAGTGTAGCCCGGAGCTACGAGCAGTACTTC
CAWSVARSYEQYF
>once|.|TRBV30|TRBJ1-2
TGTGCCTGGAGTGCTTCGAACTATGGCTACACCTTC
CAWSASNYGYTF
>.|.|TRBV30|TRBJ1-4
TGTGCCGGCCCAGATGCAACTAATGAAAAACTGTTTTTT
CAGPDATNEKLFF
>.|TRBD1|TRBV28|TRBJ2-7
TGTGCCAGCAGTTTACCCCGGACAGGGATTAGAAGCTCCTACGAGCAGTACTTC
CASSLPRTGIRSSYEQYF
>.|.|TRBV9|TRBJ2-3
TGTGCCAGCAGGGGAGCATCGGATACGCAGTATTTT
CASRGASDTQYF
>.|TRBD1|TRBV5-1|TRBJ2-1
TGCGCCAGCAACGCCGGGACAGGGACCAATGAGCAGTTCTTC
CASNAGTGTNEQFF
>few|.|TRBV10-1|TRBJ2-1
TGCGCCAGCCAAAAAGGAGGGCCGGGCAATGAGCAGTTCTTC
CASQKGGPGNEQFF
>few|TRBD1|TRBV19|TRBJ1-6
TGTGCCAGTAGAGACAGGGGAAATTCACCCCTCCACTTT
CASRDRGNSPLHF
>.|TRBD2|TRBV5-1|TRBJ2-5
TGCGCCAGCAGCTTGGGCGGGACTAGCGGGGGGAACCAAGAGACCCAGTACTTC
CASSLGGTSGGNQETQYF
>.|TRBD1|TRBV28|TRBJ2-1
TGTGCCACAAAGAGGGACAGGTTGTCCTACAATGAGCAGTTCTTC
CATKRDRLSYNEQFF
>.|.|TRBV19|TRBJ1-5
TGTGCCAGTATAAACGCCGGGAACAATCAGCCCCAGCATTTT
CASINAGNNQPQHF
>.|.|TRBV7-2|TRBJ1-1
TGTGCCAGCAGCTTCAGGGCTCCGAACACTGAAGCTTTCTTT
CASSFRAPNTEAFF
>few|TRBD1|TRBV9|TRBJ2-1
TGTGCCAGCAGCCCTGGACAGGGTCACAATGAGCAGTTCTTC
CASSPGQGHNEQFF
>.|TRBD1|TRBV28|TRBJ1-2
TGTGCCAGCAGTTCCCGGACAGGGGATAACTATGGCTACACCTTC
CASSSRTGDNYGYTF
>.|.|TRBV15|TRBJ2-7
TGTGCCACCAGCAGAGATGGAGGAGCGGCCTTCTCCTACGAGCAGTACTTC
CATSRDGGAAFSYEQYF
>.|.|TRBV15|TRBJ2-3
TGTGCCACCAGCAGCGGGGGAGGCCACACAGATACGCAGTATTTT
CATSSGGGHTDTQYF
>.|.|TRBV24-1|TRBJ1-1
TGTGCCACCAGTGACCTCGACAGGAACCCGAACACTGAAGCTTTCTTT
CATSDLDRNPNTEAFF
>.|.|TRBV11-2|TRBJ1-4
TGTGCCAGCAGCTTCTCAGCAACTAATGAAAAACTGTTTTTT
CASSFSATNEKLFF
>.|.|TRBV19|TRBJ1-6
TGTGCCAGCCGGACAAGGATTAATTCACCCCTCCACTTT
CASRTRINSPLHF
>.|.|TRBV19|TRBJ1-2
TGTGCCAGTAGTAATCTCTATGGCTACACCTTC
CASSNLYGYTF
>once|TRBD2|TRBV19|TRBJ2-5
TGTGCCAGTAGTACCTTAGCGGGAGTGGTGGAGACCCAGTACTTC
CASSTLAGVVETQYF
>.|TRBD1|TRBV5-6|TRBJ2-2
TGTGCCAGCAGCTTGTTGGGACAGGGTGCCGGGGAGCTGTTTTTT
CASSLLGQGAGELFF
>.|TRBD1|TRBV28|TRBJ2-7
TGTGCCAGCAGTTTAGGGGGACAGACCTACGAGCAGTACTTC
CASSLGGQTYEQYF